The 30 T cell receptor beta chains presented below share a single source sample, sequenced in a study of OX40 agonist ivuxolimab in advanced cancers. Sequencing was performed with immunoSEQ multiplex PCR; in TCRdb, only in-frame clones are kept and a portion is missing. The sample shows 7,500 to 9,000 clones, around three quarters of them seen only once. Sample: CD4+ or CD8+ T cells sorted from blood, taken in a trial of the OX40 agonist ivuxolimab. These receptor sequences come from an adult with an advanced solid tumor such as melanoma, head and neck, liver or kidney cancer.

The V call is TRBV2, the J call TRBJ2-1; D ambiguous. Germline-derived CDR1 and CDR2 are SNHLY and FYNNEI. The CDR3 spans 13 residues. V lost 9 bases and J lost 0, with 9 bases in between. The CDR3 protein is CASQASSYNEQFF. CDR3 DNA: TGTGCCAGTCAGGCAAGCTCCTACAATGAGCAGTTCTTC. The full variable domain, in which reference TRBV2 and TRBJ2-1 provide the parts outside the CDR3, is EPEVTQTPSHQVTQMGQEVILRCVPISNHLYFYWYRQILGQKVEFLVSFYNNEISEKSEIFDDQFSVERPDGSNFTLKIRSTKLEDSAMYFCASQASSYNEQFFGPGTRLTVL.

The V gene is TRBV2, the J gene TRBJ2-3, with D maybe TRBD1 (6 bases). The CDR3 has 15 amino acids. Germline V CDR1 and CDR2: SNHLY, FYNNEI. The V and J ends lost 4 bases and 0 bases respectively, with 11 bases between them. The CDR3, as DNA: TGTGCCAGCAGTGGGGGGACATCTAGCACAGATACGCAGTATTTT. Protein sequence: CASSGGTSSTDTQYF. The whole variable domain, filled in from reference TRBV2 and TRBJ2-3, reads EPEVTQTPSHQVTQMGQEVILRCVPISNHLYFYWYRQILGQKVEFLVSFYNNEISEKSEIFDDQFSVERPDGSNFTLKIRSTKLEDSAMYFCASSGGTSSTDTQYFGPGTRLTVL.

The chain links TRBV6-9 to TRBJ1-1; 7 nucleotides agree with TRBD1. Germline CDR1 MNHGY, CDR2 SVAAGI. The J segment lost 4 bases and the V segment lost 7 bases, leaving 6 bases of the junction unmatched. The CDR3 contains 13 residues. CDR3 in amino acids: CASNRQGSTEAFF. The CDR3 DNA reads TGTGCCAGCAACCGACAGGGTAGCACTGAAGCTTTCTTT.

A single count supports this clone. The CDR3 spells CASSRPSGSAYNEQFF. CDR3 nucleotides: TGTGCCAGTAGTCGGCCTAGCGGGTCCGCCTACAATGAGCAGTTCTTC. The rearrangement uses TRBV19 and TRBJ2-1, with TRBD2 matching 8 bases. Trimming took 5 bases from V and 2 from J; bases not matched to a gene: 8. Germline assignment: CDR1 LNHDA and CDR2 SQIVND (reference sequence). This CDR3 is 16 amino acids long.

V and J are TRBV5-8 and TRBJ2-7; D call uncertain. Germline assignment: CDR1 SGHTS and CDR2 YDEGEE. V was pared by 0 bases and J by 6 bases, with 7 bases between. This CDR3 is built from 12 residues. In DNA, the CDR3 is TGTGCCAGCAGCTTGGTCTTGGGCGAGCAGTACTTC. Translation: CASSLVLGEQYF. The variable domain in full, with the rest retrieved from reference TRBV5-8 and TRBJ2-7, is EAGVTQSPTHLIKTRGQQATLRCSPISGHTSVYWYQQALGLGLQFLLWYDEGEERNRGNFPPRFSGRQFPNYSSELNVNALELEDSALYLCASSLVLGEQYFGPGTRLTVT.

This clone came up a few times. This sequence joins TRBV6-6 and TRBJ2-1; D not certain. Germline values: CDR1 MNHNY, CDR2 SVGAGI (reference sequence). The CDR3 extends over 13 amino acids. Between the trimmed V and J ends, which lost 4 bases and 0 bases, there was a span of 4 bases. This CDR3 reads CASSFTSYNEQFF. CDR3 nucleotide sequence: TGTGCCAGCAGTTTCACCTCCTACAATGAGCAGTTCTTC.

This clone was observed once. This chain joins TRBV28 and TRBJ1-4; the D gene is possibly TRBD1 (5 bases). This CDR3 region has 14 residues. CDR1 is MDHEN and CDR2 is SYDVKM in the germline V gene. V lost 8 bases and J lost 8, with 18 bases in between. The CDR3 loop reads CASGRGGGREKLFF. The CDR3 DNA reads as TGTGCCAGCGGGCGTGGGGGAGGCAGGGAAAAACTGTTTTTT.

This chain links TRBV27 with TRBJ2-7; D gene uncertain. V shed 2 bases and J shed 5 bases, with 10 bases lying between them. CDR3 length: 13 residues. The germline gives CDR1 MNHEY, CDR2 SMNVEV (reference sequence). The CDR3 nucleotides read TGTGCCAGCAGTTTAACTCCCGCGAACGAGCAGTACTTC. As protein: CASSLTPANEQYF.

The chain has TRBV7-2 and TRBJ2-3; 10 nucleotides match TRBD2. With 2 bases clipped from V and 2 bases from J, the junction kept 4 bases outside the gene matches. The CDR3 consists of 16 residues. Per germline, CDR1 SGHTA and CDR2 FQGNSA. In DNA form, the CDR3 reads TGTGCCAGCAGCTTAAAAGCGGGGGGGCTCACAGATACGCAGTATTTT. Translated: CASSLKAGGLTDTQYF.

The chain combines TRBV27 with TRBJ2-7; 9 bases are a match to TRBD2. Germline lookup yields CDR1 MNHEY and CDR2 SMNVEV (reference sequence). This CDR3 comprises 14 residues. Unmatched junction bases numbered 8, after V lost 8 bases and J lost 3 bases. The CDR3 here is CASAQRRGGYEQYF. For the CDR3, the DNA is TGTGCCAGCGCACAAAGGCGGGGGGGCTACGAGCAGTACTTC.

This clone was counted a few times. J is TRBJ2-5 and V is TRBV28; D gene unclear. Looked up from germline, CDR1 is MDHEN and CDR2 is SYDVKM. CDR3 length: 14 amino acids. V gave up 3 bases and J gave up 7 bases, with 15 bases separating them. CDR3 sequence reads: CASSLVVVKGTQYF. CDR3 nucleotide sequence: TGTGCCAGCAGTTTGGTTGTGGTTAAGGGGACCCAGTACTTC.

V usage is TRBV5-8 and J usage is TRBJ2-1, with unresolved D. V lost 2 bases to trimming and J lost 10 bases, with 4 bases between them. The CDR3 runs 10 residues. Looked up from germline, CDR1 is SGHTS and CDR2 is YDEGEE. The CDR3 loop is CASSFYEQFF. CDR3 bases: TGTGCCAGCAGCTTCTACGAGCAGTTCTTC.

The V call is TRBV6-6, the J call TRBJ1-1; no definite D call. From germline, CDR1 is MNHNY and CDR2 SVGAGI (reference sequence). The CDR3 loop spans 12 amino acids. V was pared by 2 bases and J by 5 bases, with 6 bases between. CDR3 amino acids: CASSYTGTEAFF. CDR3 coding DNA: TGTGCCAGCAGTTACACGGGGACTGAAGCTTTCTTT.

The rearrangement joins TRBV20-1 to TRBJ1-4, with D maybe TRBD1 (5 bases). This CDR3 is built from 11 residues. Trimming shortened V by 6 bases and J by 8 bases, and 10 bases separated the two germline ends. Germline CDR1 and CDR2: DFQATT and SNEGSKA (reference sequence). This CDR3 reads CSASRGEKLFF. CDR3 nucleotides: TGCAGTGCCTCACGGGGCGAAAAACTGTTTTTT.

The rearrangement links TRBV5-1 to TRBJ1-1, with a weak D call TRBD1 (6 bases). Germline V gives CDR1 SGHRS, CDR2 YFSETQ. This CDR3 has 13 amino acids. Trimming left V 7 bases short and J 4 bases short, with 14 bases between. CDR3 sequence: CASEVGGGTEAFF. CDR3 nucleotide sequence: TGCGCCAGCGAGGTTGGAGGGGGCACTGAAGCTTTCTTT.

With regard to this clone: Given a much more abundant clone one base away, this may be a read error. Other nucleotide sequences in the sample specify the same CDR3. The chain joins TRBV7-3 to TRBJ1-5; D unresolved. The CDR3 spans 14 residues. Germline V CDR1 and CDR2: SGHTA, FQGTGA. V was clipped by 3 bases and J by 5 bases, with 11 bases between them. The CDR3 protein is CASSLGGRDQPQHF. The DNA of the CDR3 is TGTGCCAGCAGCTTGGGAGGGAGGGATCAGCCCCAGCATTTT.

The chain carries TRBV29-1 and TRBJ2-5, with D hard to call. The CDR3 totals 12 residues. Trimming took 5 bases from V and 1 from J, leaving 8 bases between them. Germline V gives CDR1 SQVTM, CDR2 ANQGSEA. The CDR3 DNA reads as TGCAGCGTTTGGGATATCCAAGAGACCCAGTACTTC. Its translation: CSVWDIQETQYF. The full variable domain, with the rest looked up from reference TRBV29-1 and TRBJ2-5, is SAVISQKPSRDICQRGTSLTIQCQVDSQVTMMFWYRQQPGQSLTLIATANQGSEATYESGFVIDKFPISRPNLTFSTLTVSNMSPEDSSIYLCSVWDIQETQYFGPGTRLLVL.

The table lists this clone with a count of one. The chain is built from TRBV6-5 and TRBJ1-1; 7 bases map to TRBD1. With V trimmed by 8 bases and J by 4 bases, 4 bases remained unmatched. Germline V gene data show CDR1 as MNHEY and CDR2 as SVGAGI. The CDR3 is 12 residues long. CDR3 in amino acids: CASRQGSTEAFF. The CDR3 DNA follows: TGTGCCAGCCGACAGGGTAGCACTGAAGCTTTCTTT.

V and J are TRBV27 and TRBJ2-1, with 13 nucleotides matching TRBD2. Trimming took 4 bases from V and 7 from J; bases not matched to a gene: 4. Germline CDR1 and CDR2: MNHEY and SMNVEV (reference sequence). This CDR3 has 15 residues. The CDR3: CASSSGLAGLNEQFF. CDR3 DNA: TGTGCCAGCAGTTCGGGACTAGCGGGGCTAAATGAGCAGTTCTTC.

V gene TRBV27 combines with J gene TRBJ2-1, with a weak D call TRBD2 (6 bases). The ends were cut back, 3 bases at V and 2 bases at J, with 11 bases in the middle. The CDR3 has 15 residues. Germline lookup yields CDR1 MNHEY and CDR2 SMNVEV (reference sequence). CDR3: CASSLAGPPYNEQFF. CDR3 coding DNA: TGTGCCAGCAGTTTGGCGGGGCCCCCCTACAATGAGCAGTTCTTC.

The chain joins TRBV11-1 to TRBJ2-3, with D uncertain. There are 15 residues in the CDR3. Trimming removed 5 bases from V and 4 bases from J, with 16 bases in between. Germline values: CDR1 SGHAT, CDR2 FQDESV (reference sequence). The CDR3 DNA is TGTGCCAGCAGCAGGGCGTGGGGTGAGGCAGATACGCAGTATTTT. Its protein is CASSRAWGEADTQYF.

J is TRBJ2-1 and V is TRBV11-3; 7 nucleotides line up with TRBD2. After removal of 8 bases from V and 8 bases from J, the junction contained 9 bases not matched to a gene. The germline gives CDR1 SGHNT, CDR2 YENEEA. The CDR3 length is 13 residues. CDR3 DNA sequence: TGTGCCAGCGGCGGCGGGAGTAGTGATGAGCAGTTCTTC. This translates into CASGGGSSDEQFF. The full variable domain, in which reference TRBV11-3 and TRBJ2-1 provide the parts outside the CDR3, is EAGVVQSPRYKIIEKKQPVAFWCNPISGHNTLYWYLQNLGQGPELLIRYENEEAVDDSQLPKDRFSAERLKGVDSTLKIQPAELGDSAVYLCASGGGSSDEQFFGPGTRLTVL.

The V call is TRBV4-1, the J call TRBJ2-1; possible D gene TRBD2, 5 bases. V dropped 4 bases and J dropped 0 bases, with 13 bases sitting between them. This CDR3 contains 16 residues. The germline CDR1 and CDR2 sequences are MGHRA and YSYEKL. The CDR3 sequence: CASSLEGRSSYNEQFF. CDR3 in DNA: TGCGCCAGCAGCCTAGAGGGTCGGAGCTCCTACAATGAGCAGTTCTTC.

This clone has more than one count but fewer than ten. The chain links TRBV10-3 to TRBJ2-7; 7 positions match TRBD1. CDR1 is ENHRY, CDR2 SYGVKD, per germline. Trimming at V came to 4 bases and at J to 3 bases, leaving 3 bases not matched to a gene. The CDR3 spans 13 residues. The CDR3 is CAISARDSYEQYF. CDR3 in DNA: TGTGCCATCAGTGCCAGGGACAGCTACGAGCAGTACTTC.

This clone is a singleton in its sample. This chain connects TRBV4-3 to TRBJ1-5; 8 nucleotides match TRBD1. CDR3 length: 14 residues. The V and J ends lost 4 bases and 4 bases, in that order; junction bases with no gene match: 3. Germline assignment: CDR1 LGHNA and CDR2 YSLEER. The CDR3 reads CASSPGQGNQPQHF. CDR3 bases: TGCGCCAGCAGCCCCGGACAGGGAAATCAGCCCCAGCATTTT.

The chain has TRBV27 and TRBJ1-1, with 8 nucleotides matching TRBD1. The CDR3 has 15 residues. In germline, CDR1 is MNHEY, CDR2 SMNVEV (reference sequence). V was clipped by 3 bases and J by 4 bases; unmatched bases: 7. The CDR3 is CASSFLGQASTEAFF. In DNA form, the CDR3 reads TGTGCCAGCAGTTTCCTGGGACAGGCAAGCACTGAAGCTTTCTTT.

The rearrangement joins TRBV4-1 to TRBJ2-7; 15 bases align to TRBD2. The CDR3 runs to 18 residues. V gave up 4 bases and J gave up 4 bases; unmatched junction bases: 11. Looked up from germline, CDR1 is MGHRA and CDR2 is YSYEKL. The CDR3 sequence is CASSPRTEGLAGGYEQYF. The CDR3 DNA sequence: TGCGCCAGCAGCCCCCGTACCGAAGGACTAGCGGGAGGGTACGAGCAGTACTTC.

The J gene is TRBJ1-2, the V gene TRBV6-5, with D unresolved. From germline, CDR1 is MNHEY and CDR2 SVGAGI. This CDR3 region has 15 residues. V was shortened by 6 bases and J by 7 bases, with 21 bases between the two germline ends. The CDR3: CASSPNPRGFGGYTF. The CDR3 nucleotides are TGTGCCAGCAGCCCTAACCCGAGAGGGTTCGGTGGCTACACCTTC.

This clone was seen only a few times. The chain joins TRBV27 to TRBJ1-1; D is uncertain. The V gene lost 4 bases and the J gene lost 4 bases, with 10 bases spanning the gap. Germline CDR1 reads MNHEY; CDR2 reads SMNVEV (reference sequence). This CDR3 comprises 13 residues. DNA for the CDR3: TGTGCCAGCAGTTACCTGGGAGGCACTGAAGCTTTCTTT. Amino acids: CASSYLGGTEAFF.

The V and J genes are TRBV5-1 and TRBJ2-5, with D perhaps matching TRBD1 (5 bases). The V and J ends lost 1 base and 0 bases respectively, with 10 bases between them. The CDR3 spans 15 residues. In germline, CDR1 is SGHRS, CDR2 YFSETQ. The CDR3, as DNA: TGCGCCAGCAGCTTGTCGACAGTGTACCAAGAGACCCAGTACTTC. This codes for CASSLSTVYQETQYF. Supplemented by reference TRBV5-1 and TRBJ2-5, the full variable domain reads KAGVTQTPRYLIKTRGQQVTLSCSPISGHRSVSWYQQTPGQGLQFLFEYFSETQRNKGNFPGRFSGRQFSNSRSEMNVSTLELGDSALYLCASSLSTVYQETQYFGPGTRLLVL.